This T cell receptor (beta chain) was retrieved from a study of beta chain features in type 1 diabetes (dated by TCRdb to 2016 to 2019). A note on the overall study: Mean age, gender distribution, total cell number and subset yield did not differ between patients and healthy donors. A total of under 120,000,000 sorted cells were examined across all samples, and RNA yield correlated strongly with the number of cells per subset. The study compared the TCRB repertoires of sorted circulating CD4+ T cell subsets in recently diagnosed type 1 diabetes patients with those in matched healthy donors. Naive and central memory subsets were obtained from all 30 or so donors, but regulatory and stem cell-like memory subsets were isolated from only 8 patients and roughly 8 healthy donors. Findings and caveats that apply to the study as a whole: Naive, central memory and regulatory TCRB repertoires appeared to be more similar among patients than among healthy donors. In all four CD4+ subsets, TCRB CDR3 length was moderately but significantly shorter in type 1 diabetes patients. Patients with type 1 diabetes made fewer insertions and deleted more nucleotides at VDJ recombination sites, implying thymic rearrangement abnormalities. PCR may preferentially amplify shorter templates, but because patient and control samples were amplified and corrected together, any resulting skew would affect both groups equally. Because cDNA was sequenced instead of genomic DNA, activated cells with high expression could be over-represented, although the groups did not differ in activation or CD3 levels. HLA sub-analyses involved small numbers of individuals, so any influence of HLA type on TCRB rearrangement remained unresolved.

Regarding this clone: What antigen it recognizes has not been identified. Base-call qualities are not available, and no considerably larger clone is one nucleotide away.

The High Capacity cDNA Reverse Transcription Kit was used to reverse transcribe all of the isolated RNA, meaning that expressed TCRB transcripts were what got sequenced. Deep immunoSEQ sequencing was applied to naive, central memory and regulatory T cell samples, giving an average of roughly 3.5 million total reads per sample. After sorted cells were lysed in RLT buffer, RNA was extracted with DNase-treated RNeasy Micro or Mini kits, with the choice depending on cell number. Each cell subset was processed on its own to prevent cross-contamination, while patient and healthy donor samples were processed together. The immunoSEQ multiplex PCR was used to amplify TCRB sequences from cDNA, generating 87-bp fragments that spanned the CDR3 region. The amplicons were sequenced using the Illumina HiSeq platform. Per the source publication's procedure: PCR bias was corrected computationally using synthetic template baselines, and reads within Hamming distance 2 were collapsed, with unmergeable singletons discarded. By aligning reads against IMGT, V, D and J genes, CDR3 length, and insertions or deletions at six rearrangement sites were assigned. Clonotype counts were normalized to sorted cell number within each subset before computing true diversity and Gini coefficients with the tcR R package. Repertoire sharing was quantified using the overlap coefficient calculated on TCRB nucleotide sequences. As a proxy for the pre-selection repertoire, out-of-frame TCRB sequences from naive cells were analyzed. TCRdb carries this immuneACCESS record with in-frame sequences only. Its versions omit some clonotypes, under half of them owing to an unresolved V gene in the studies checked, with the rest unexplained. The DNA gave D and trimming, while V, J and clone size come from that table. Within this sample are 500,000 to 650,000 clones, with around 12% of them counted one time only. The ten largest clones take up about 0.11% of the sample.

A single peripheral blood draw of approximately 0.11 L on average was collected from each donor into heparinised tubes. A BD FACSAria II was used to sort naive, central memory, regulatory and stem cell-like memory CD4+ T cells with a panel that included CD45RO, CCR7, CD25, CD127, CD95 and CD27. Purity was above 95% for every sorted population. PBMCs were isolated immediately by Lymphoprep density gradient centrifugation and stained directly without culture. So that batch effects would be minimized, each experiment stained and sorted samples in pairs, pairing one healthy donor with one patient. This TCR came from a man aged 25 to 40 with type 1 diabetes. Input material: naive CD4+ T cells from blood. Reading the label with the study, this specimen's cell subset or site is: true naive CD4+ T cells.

The DNA is TGTGCCAGCAGTTATGAGACGGCGAACACCGGGGAGCTGTTTTTT. Its translation is CASSYETANTGELFF. The chain is made from TRBV6-5 and TRBJ2-2; the D gene assignment is ambiguous. Sequences MNHEY (CDR1) and SVGAGI (CDR2) are obtained from the germline V gene. From cysteine to phenylalanine, the CDR3 is 15 amino acids long. This entry keeps only the CDR3 DNA: 45 bases, framed from base 1. At the junction V is shortened by 3 bases and J by 0 bases, with 8 bases in between.